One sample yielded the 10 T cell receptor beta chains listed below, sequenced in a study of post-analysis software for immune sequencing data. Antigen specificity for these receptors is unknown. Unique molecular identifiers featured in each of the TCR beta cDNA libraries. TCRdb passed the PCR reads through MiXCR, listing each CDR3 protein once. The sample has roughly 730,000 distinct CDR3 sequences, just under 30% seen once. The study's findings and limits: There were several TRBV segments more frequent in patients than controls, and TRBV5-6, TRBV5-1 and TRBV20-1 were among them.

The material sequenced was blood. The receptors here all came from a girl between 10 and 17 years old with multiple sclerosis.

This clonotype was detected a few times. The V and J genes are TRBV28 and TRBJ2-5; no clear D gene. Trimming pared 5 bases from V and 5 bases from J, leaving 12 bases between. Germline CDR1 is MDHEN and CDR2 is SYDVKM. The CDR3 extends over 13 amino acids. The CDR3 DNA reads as TGTGCCAGCAGTCCGGCGGACCTGGAGACCCAGTACTTC. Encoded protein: CASSPADLETQYF.

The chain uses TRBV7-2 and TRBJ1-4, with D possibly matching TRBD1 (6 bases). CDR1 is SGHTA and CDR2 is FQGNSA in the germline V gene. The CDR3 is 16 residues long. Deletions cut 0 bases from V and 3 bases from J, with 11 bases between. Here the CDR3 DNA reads TGTGCCAGCAGCTTAGCGCTAGGGGGGGCTAATGAAAAACTGTTTTTT. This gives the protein CASSLALGGANEKLFF.

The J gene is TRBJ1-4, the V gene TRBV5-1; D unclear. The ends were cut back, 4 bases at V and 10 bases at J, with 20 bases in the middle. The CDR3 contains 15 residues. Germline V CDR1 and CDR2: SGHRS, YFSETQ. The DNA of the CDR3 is TGCGCCAGCAGCCGCGACACCACGCCCCCCGTAAAACTGTTTTTT. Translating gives CASSRDTTPPVKLFF.

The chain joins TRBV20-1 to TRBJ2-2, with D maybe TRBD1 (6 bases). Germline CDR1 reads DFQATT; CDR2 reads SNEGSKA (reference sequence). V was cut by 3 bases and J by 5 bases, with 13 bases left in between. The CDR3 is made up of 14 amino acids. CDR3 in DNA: TGCAGTGCTAGTACAGGGCTAGGTACCGGGGAGCTGTTTTTT. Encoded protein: CSASTGLGTGELFF.

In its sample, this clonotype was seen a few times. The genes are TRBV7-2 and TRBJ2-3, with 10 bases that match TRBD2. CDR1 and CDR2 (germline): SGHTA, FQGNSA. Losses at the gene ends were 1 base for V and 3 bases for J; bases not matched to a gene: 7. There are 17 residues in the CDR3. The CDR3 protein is CASSLGILAGETDTQYF. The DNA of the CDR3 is TGTGCCAGCAGCTTAGGAATCCTAGCGGGGGAAACAGATACGCAGTATTTT.

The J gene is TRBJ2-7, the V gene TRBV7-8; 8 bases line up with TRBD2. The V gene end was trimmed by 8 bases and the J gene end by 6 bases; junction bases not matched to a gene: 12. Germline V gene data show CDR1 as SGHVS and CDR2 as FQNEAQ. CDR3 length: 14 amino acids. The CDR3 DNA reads TGTGCCAGCTACCCGTCCGGGCTAGCGGGCGAGCAGTACTTC. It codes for CASYPSGLAGEQYF.

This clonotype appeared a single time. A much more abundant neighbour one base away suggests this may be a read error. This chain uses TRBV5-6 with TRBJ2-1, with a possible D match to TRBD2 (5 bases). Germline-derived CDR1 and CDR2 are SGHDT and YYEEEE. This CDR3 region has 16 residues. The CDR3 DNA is TGTGCCAGCAGCTTGAGCGGACTTCGATCCTACAATGGGCAGTTCTTC. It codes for CASSLSGLRSYNGQFF.

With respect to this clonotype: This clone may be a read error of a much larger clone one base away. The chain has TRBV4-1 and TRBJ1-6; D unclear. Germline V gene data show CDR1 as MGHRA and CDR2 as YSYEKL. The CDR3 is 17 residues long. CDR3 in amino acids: CASNQLKGKKSGSPLHF. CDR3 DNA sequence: TGCGCCAGCAACCAACTTAAGGGCAAGAAGTCCGGTTCACCCCTCCACTTT.

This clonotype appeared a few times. CDR3: CASSPGPVIGTQYF. CDR3 coding DNA: TGTGCCAGCAGCCCCGGGCCTGTCATAGGCACGCAGTATTTT. The rearrangement joins TRBV7-8 to TRBJ2-3; D not resolved. Trimming removed 5 bases from V and 9 bases from J, with 18 bases in between. The CDR3 consists of 14 residues. Per germline, CDR1 SGHVS and CDR2 FQNEAQ.

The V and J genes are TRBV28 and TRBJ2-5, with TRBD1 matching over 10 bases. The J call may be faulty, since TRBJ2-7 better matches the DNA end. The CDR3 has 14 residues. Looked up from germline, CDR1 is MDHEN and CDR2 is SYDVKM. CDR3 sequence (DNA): TGTGCCAGCAGTCCGGACAGGGGGAGTCTCGAGCAGTACTTC. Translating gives CASSPDRGSLEQYF.